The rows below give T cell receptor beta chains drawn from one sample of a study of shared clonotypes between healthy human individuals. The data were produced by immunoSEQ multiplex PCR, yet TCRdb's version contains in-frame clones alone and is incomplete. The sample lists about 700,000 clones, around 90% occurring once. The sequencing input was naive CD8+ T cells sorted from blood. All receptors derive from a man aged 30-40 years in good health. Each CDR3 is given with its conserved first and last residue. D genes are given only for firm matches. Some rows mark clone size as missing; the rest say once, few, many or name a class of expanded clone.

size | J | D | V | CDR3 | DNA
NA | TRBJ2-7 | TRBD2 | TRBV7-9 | CASSLRGDQQYF | TGTGCCAGCAGCCTGCGGGGGGATCAGCAGTACTTC
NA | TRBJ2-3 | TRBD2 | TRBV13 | CASSLGLAALSTDTQYF | TGTGCCAGCAGCTTAGGACTAGCGGCCCTGAGCACAGATACGCAGTATTTT
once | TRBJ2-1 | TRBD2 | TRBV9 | CASSGGTSLMGNEQFF | TGTGCCAGCAGCGGGGGGACTAGCTTGATGGGTAATGAGCAGTTCTTC
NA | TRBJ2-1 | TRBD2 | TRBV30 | CAWSELAGANEQFF | TGTGCCTGGAGCGAACTAGCGGGAGCCAATGAGCAGTTCTTC
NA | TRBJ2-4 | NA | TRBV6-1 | CASSGTLRDIQYF | TGTGCCAGCAGTGGGACTCTCAGGGACATTCAGTACTTC
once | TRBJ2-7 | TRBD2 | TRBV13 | CASSLPRSGPSYEQYF | TGTGCCAGCAGCTTACCTCGTAGCGGGCCGTCCTACGAGCAGTACTTC
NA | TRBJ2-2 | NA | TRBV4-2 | CASSPPGDLRELFF | TGTGCCAGCAGCCCCCCCGGGGATCTCCGGGAGCTGTTTTTT
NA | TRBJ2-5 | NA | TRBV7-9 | CANSRMASRETQYF | TGTGCCAACAGCAGGATGGCTAGTAGGGAGACCCAGTACTTC
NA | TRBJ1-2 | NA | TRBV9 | CASSAPGDAALSKNGYTF | TGTGCCAGCAGCGCCCCGGGGGACGCAGCCCTCAGTAAGAATGGCTACACCTTC
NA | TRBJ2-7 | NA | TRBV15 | CATSRVGQEQYF | TGTGCCACCAGCAGAGTCGGGCAAGAGCAGTACTTC
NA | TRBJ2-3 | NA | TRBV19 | CASSSVTFNTQYF | TGTGCCAGTAGTAGCGTAACATTTAACACGCAGTATTTT
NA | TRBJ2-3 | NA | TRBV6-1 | CASSFGQRSTDTQYF | TGTGCCAGCAGTTTTGGACAACGATCCACAGATACGCAGTATTTT
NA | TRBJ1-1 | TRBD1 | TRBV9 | CASSLTGADTEAFF | TGTGCCAGCAGCTTGACAGGGGCGGACACTGAAGCTTTCTTT
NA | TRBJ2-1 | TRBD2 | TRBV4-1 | CASSLTHPGLAGVNEQFF | TGCGCCAGCAGCCTTACTCACCCGGGACTAGCGGGAGTGAATGAGCAGTTCTTC
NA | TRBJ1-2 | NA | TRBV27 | CASSRGNYGYTF | TGTGCCAGCAGCCGGGGGAACTATGGCTACACCTTC
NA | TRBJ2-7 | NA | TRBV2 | CASSDGRVAYEQYF | TGTGCCAGCAGTGATGGCAGGGTCGCCTACGAGCAGTACTTC
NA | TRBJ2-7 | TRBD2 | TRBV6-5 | CASRLWEGAHEQYF | TGTGCCAGCAGACTTTGGGAGGGAGCCCACGAGCAGTACTTC